This entry features one T cell receptor (beta chain) sequence. The clone's antigen remains unknown. The input lacks base qualities; no much larger clone sits a single base away. The CDR3 regions of human TCRbeta chains were analyzed by immunosequencing. Per the source publication's procedure: Repertoire TCRs were matched against a reference library of SARS-CoV-2-specific TCRs generated with the MIRA antigen-specificity platform. Breadth was defined as the fraction of unique TCRs that were SARS-CoV-2-associated, and depth was defined as the fraction of total T cells that were SARS-CoV-2-associated. Each spike-specific TCR was assigned to its reactive spike region and to a CD4 or CD8 class using the MIRA data. Log10-transformed breadth and depth values were compared by one-way ANOVA with Sidak's multiple comparisons tests. The clones in this table, taken by TCRdb from immuneACCESS, are in-frame only. Not every clone is retained; where verified, under half of the shortfall comes from an unresolved V gene, and the cause of the rest is unknown. V, J and clone size reflect that table, while D and trimming were determined from the DNA. This sample comprises fewer than 100,000 clones, 88% of them detected only once. The top ten hold roughly 15% of the sample.

The record originates from a study of T cell responses to AZD1222 COVID-19 vaccine (dated by TCRdb to about 2021). Looking at the study overall: TCR sequencing covered over 230 trial participants: 200 to 220 given two doses of AZD1222 and some 25 given two doses of MenACWY control vaccine. Trial participants were enrolled by age into subgroups of 18-55, 56-69 and 70-plus years, and around 140, 26 and 57 TCR-sequenced participants, respectively, were included in these subgroups. Findings and caveats that apply to the study as a whole: Vaccine-associated CD4 TCRs spanned the whole spike protein, with dominant responses in regions 160-218 and 743-854. After two AZD1222 doses, spike-specific TCR breadth and depth were significantly higher than at day 0 and than in MenACWY recipients. Reportedly, close to half of the unique spike-specific TCRs recognized epitopes lying outside the regions that are mutated in the B.1.351 and B.1.1.7 variants. Participants were mostly white British, with more females than males. The authors suggested clonal diversity may have been underestimated. Conclusions about previously exposed vaccinees were limited because only six or seven AZD1222 recipients were SARS-CoV-2 seropositive at baseline. The 56-69-year group was small, and its depth increase did not reach significance, likely because of low power. Because no day 14 peak-response samples were available, the repertoires could be characterized only after the peak T cell response.

The CDR3 holds 15 amino acids from the cysteine to the phenylalanine. The entry retains the CDR3 DNA only, 45 bases that are in frame from base 1. The germline V gene sets CDR1 to MNHEY and CDR2 to SVGAGI. The junction shows trimming of 0 bases on V and 2 bases on J, plus 11 bases between the germline ends. What this sample's time point label stands for: about 28 days (+/-7) after the second vaccine dose. AZD1222 recipients with second doses at about 4 weeks or about 12 weeks were pooled, because spike-specific TCR depth and breadth did not differ between schedules. Samples from vaccinated people were obtained from the UK trials COV001 and COV002, which included a single-blind randomized controlled phase 2/3 trial of AZD1222 (ChAdOx1 nCoV-19) in healthy adults. For TCRbeta chain sequencing, PBMC samples were collected from trial participants at day 0 and at day 28 after the second dose.

The sample was peripheral blood, taken 28 days after the second AZD1222 dose. This chain is built from TRBV6-5 and TRBJ2-7, with no confident D gene call. This TCR derives from an adult who received the AZD1222 COVID-19 vaccine. At the DNA level, the sequence is TGTGCCAGCAGTTACTCGAAGGCCAGCCCCTACGAGCAGTACTTC. Translated, this gives CASSYSKASPYEQYF.